One and the same sample provided the 12 T cell receptor beta chains below, sequenced in a study of cytomegalovirus exposure and HLA in healthy donors. Both 60 Vbeta primers and 13 Jbeta primers went into the PCR. Using immunoSEQ multiplex PCR, the repertoire was profiled, and TCRdb retains in-frame clones only, with some absent. This sample has approximately 100,000 clones, with over 60% found just once. The sequenced sample was PBMCs. The origin of the receptors is a woman between 18 and 29 years old in good health and CMV-seropositive.

The chain uses TRBV9 and TRBJ1-2; perhaps TRBD1 as D (5 bases). CDR1 and CDR2 from the germline V gene are SGDLS and YYNGEE. The CDR3 has 15 residues. V was clipped by 0 bases and J by 3 bases, with 12 bases between them. CDR3 coding DNA: TGTGCCAGCAGCGTAGAGGGCAGGGCGGACTATGGCTACACCTTC. This sequence encodes CASSVEGRADYGYTF.

V usage is TRBV10-3 and J usage is TRBJ1-1; D might be TRBD1 (5 bases). This CDR3 spans 14 amino acids. CDR1 is ENHRY and CDR2 is SYGVKD in the germline V gene. The V gene lost 10 bases and the J gene lost 4 bases, with 19 bases spanning the gap. CDR3 residues: CATTYGGDATEAFF. CDR3 coding DNA: TGTGCCACCACATACGGGGGAGACGCCACTGAAGCTTTCTTT.

The chain recombines TRBV19 with TRBJ2-1; 9 positions match TRBD1. Looked up from germline, CDR1 is LNHDA and CDR2 is SQIVND (reference sequence). There are 15 residues in the CDR3. Germline trimming cut 3 bases from V and 1 base from J; bases unmatched to any gene: 1. The CDR3 here is CASSIGTGSYNEQFF. The CDR3 DNA follows: TGTGCCAGTAGTATTGGGACAGGGTCCTACAATGAGCAGTTCTTC.

The J gene is TRBJ1-2, the V gene TRBV11-2, with unresolved D. CDR3 length equals 14 residues. Germline V gene sequence: CDR1 SGHAT, CDR2 FQNNGV. The germline V and J ends were trimmed by 0 bases and 3 bases, with 8 bases remaining between them. The CDR3 sequence is CASSLEATYYGYTF. The CDR3 DNA sequence: TGTGCCAGCAGCTTAGAGGCCACCTACTATGGCTACACCTTC. The full variable domain, in which reference TRBV11-2 and TRBJ1-2 provide the parts outside the CDR3, is EAGVAQSPRYKIIEKRQSVAFWCNPISGHATLYWYQQILGQGPKLLIQFQNNGVVDDSQLPKDRFSAERLKGVDSTLKIQPAKLEDSAVYLCASSLEATYYGYTFGSGTRLTVV.

The chain joins TRBV29-1 to TRBJ2-2; 11 bases match TRBD2. V lost 0 bases and J lost 7; bases outside the gene matches: 7. The CDR3 is 16 amino acids. Per germline, CDR1 SQVTM and CDR2 ANQGSEA. CDR3 sequence reads: CSVEDLGSGRDGELFF. CDR3 coding DNA: TGCAGCGTTGAAGATCTAGGTAGCGGGAGGGACGGGGAGCTGTTTTTT.

DNA of the CDR3: TGCAGCTCCTGGGACAGGGGTAGCACAGATACGCAGTATTTT. Translation: CSSWDRGSTDTQYF. The V call is TRBV29-1, the J call TRBJ2-3; 10 nucleotides align to TRBD1. This CDR3 has 14 residues. The ends lost 8 bases at V and 0 bases at J; junction bases unmatched: 5. Looked up from germline, CDR1 is SQVTM and CDR2 is ANQGSEA.

CDR3 residues: CASSLGGGYEQYF. The CDR3, as DNA: TGCGCCAGCAGCTTGGGCGGGGGCTACGAGCAGTACTTC. The chain links TRBV5-1 to TRBJ2-7, with 7 bases identical to TRBD2. The J segment lost 3 bases and the V segment lost 0 bases, leaving 0 bases of the junction unmatched. Germline loops: CDR1 SGHRS, CDR2 YFSETQ. The CDR3 is 13 residues long.

This chain uses TRBV16 with TRBJ1-1; TRBD1 matches at 7 bases. Trimming took 2 bases from V and 1 from J; bases not matched to a gene: 7. CDR3 length equals 16 residues. Looked up from germline, CDR1 is KGHSY and CDR2 is FQNENV. CDR3 protein: CASSQPRQGPNTEAFF. In DNA, the CDR3 is TGTGCCAGCAGCCAACCTAGACAGGGACCGAACACTGAAGCTTTCTTT.

V gene TRBV9 combines with J gene TRBJ2-7; 11 bases align to TRBD2. The junction had 12 bases not matched to a gene; V was cut back by 3 bases and J by 4 bases. CDR3 length: 17 residues. Germline V gene data show CDR1 as SGDLS and CDR2 as YYNGEE. The CDR3 here is CASSARLLTSGKYEQYF. The CDR3 DNA follows: TGTGCCAGCAGCGCCCGCCTCCTGACTAGCGGGAAATACGAGCAGTACTTC.

The rearrangement joins TRBV4-1 to TRBJ2-7, with TRBD2 matching over 7 bases. The CDR3 totals 15 residues. Trimming cost V 4 bases and J 4 bases; bases outside gene matches: 10. Looked up from germline, CDR1 is MGHRA and CDR2 is YSYEKL. This CDR3 is CASSPYYAGDYEQYF. For the CDR3, the DNA is TGCGCCAGCAGCCCTTATTACGCGGGGGATTACGAGCAGTACTTC.

This clone was detected only once. CDR3 sequence (DNA): TGTGCCAGCAGCCTCCAGGCGGGAGCGGAGACCCAGTACTTC. Translation gives CASSLQAGAETQYF. The chain has TRBV7-8 and TRBJ2-5, with 7 bases fitting TRBD2. The CDR3 totals 14 residues. Trimming at V came to 5 bases and at J to 5 bases, leaving 8 bases not matched to a gene. In germline, CDR1 is SGHVS, CDR2 FQNEAQ.

The chain combines TRBV13 with TRBJ2-1, with 15 bases lining up with TRBD2. The CDR3 consists of 16 residues. The trim removed 4 bases at V and 6 bases at J, leaving 4 bases unmatched. The germline CDR1 and CDR2 sequences are PRHDT and FYEKMQ (reference sequence). CDR3 region: CASSSQGLAGGNEQFF. The CDR3 DNA follows: TGTGCCAGCAGCTCCCAGGGACTAGCGGGAGGCAATGAGCAGTTCTTC.